One and the same sample provided the 27 T cell receptor beta chains below, sequenced in a study of blood T cell repertoires in COVID-19 (dated by TCRdb to 2020 to 2022). Library preparation employed the immunoSEQ multiplex PCR assay. The immuneACCESS repertoire file appears here via TCRdb, limited to in-frame rearrangements. These files lack a portion of the clones; in checked studies, under half of the deficit traces to unresolved V genes, and the cause of the others is not known. The sample has about 110,000 clones on record, roughly 84% of them singletons. The ten largest clonotypes hold more than 4% of the sample. Sequencing was done on a sample of peripheral blood. These receptor sequences come from a human donor in a cohort sampled during active COVID-19.

This chain links TRBV9 with TRBJ2-1; a possible D gene is TRBD2 (6 bases). Germline assignment: CDR1 SGDLS and CDR2 YYNGEE. The CDR3 spans 16 residues. V lost 3 bases and J 3 bases, leaving 16 bases between the germline ends. The CDR3 spells CASSDGGTDLYNEQFF. The CDR3 bases are TGTGCCAGCAGCGACGGGGGAACAGACCTCTACAATGAGCAGTTCTTC.

The chain links TRBV6-5 to TRBJ2-5, with a possible D match to TRBD2 (5 bases). This CDR3 contains 14 residues. Germline values: CDR1 MNHEY, CDR2 SVGAGI. The V gene lost 9 bases and the J gene lost 5 bases, with 19 bases spanning the gap. The CDR3 protein is CARRSDPERETQYF. DNA of the CDR3: TGTGCCAGAAGATCAGACCCCGAGCGGGAGACCCAGTACTTC.

This chain links TRBV12-5 with TRBJ1-2; D is ambiguous. From germline, CDR1 is LGHNT and CDR2 FRNRAP. Trimming pared 7 bases from V and 4 bases from J, leaving 16 bases between. This CDR3 has 14 amino acids. In DNA, the CDR3 is TGTGCTAGTGTTCGAGACACCGCTTTCTATGGCTACACCTTC. Translation gives CASVRDTAFYGYTF.

The chain combines TRBV15 with TRBJ2-1; tentative D call: TRBD1 (7 bases). The germline V gene encodes CDR1 LNHNV and CDR2 YYDKDF (reference sequence). This CDR3 comprises 15 residues. V lost 2 bases to trimming and J lost 4 bases, with 12 bases between them. The CDR3 loop reads CATSRRQGGYNEQFF. As DNA, the CDR3 is TGTGCCACCAGCAGAAGACAGGGAGGTTACAATGAGCAGTTCTTC.

V usage is TRBV2 and J usage is TRBJ1-2, with D tentatively TRBD1 (5 bases). This CDR3 has 14 amino acids. The germline V gene has CDR1 SNHLY and CDR2 FYNNEI. Trimming removed 1 base at V and 4 bases at J, with 10 bases between. The chain's CDR3 is CASSEVSGGYGYTF. The CDR3 DNA follows: TGTGCCAGCAGTGAAGTATCCGGGGGCTATGGCTACACCTTC.

CDR3 nucleotides: TGTGCCAGCAGTTACTCACGGGTCGGGGGCACTGAAGCTTTCTTT. The encoded protein is CASSYSRVGGTEAFF. This chain joins TRBV6-2 or TRBV6-3 and TRBJ1-1, with D possibly being TRBD1 (5 bases). The V gene's germline CDR1 is MNHEY and CDR2 SVGEGT. This CDR3 has 15 amino acids. The V gene lost 0 bases and the J gene lost 4 bases, with 12 bases spanning the gap.

CDR3 region: CASSPSLEPGEQFF. The DNA for the CDR3 is TGTGCCAGCAGCCCGTCACTCGAACCGGGTGAGCAGTTCTTC. The rearrangement joins TRBV7-9 to TRBJ2-1; D not certain. V was shortened by 5 bases and J by 9 bases, with 17 bases between the two germline ends. The CDR3 is made up of 14 amino acids. Germline V lookup: CDR1 SEHNR, CDR2 FQNEAQ (reference sequence).

The chain recombines TRBV19 with TRBJ1-1; 10 positions match TRBD1. This CDR3 region has 16 residues. With V trimmed by 8 bases and J by 0 bases, 9 bases remained unmatched. Looked up from germline, CDR1 is LNHDA and CDR2 is SQIVND (reference sequence). The CDR3, as DNA: TGTGCCAGTCAGACAGGGGGCTTATACATGAACACTGAAGCTTTCTTT. This sequence encodes CASQTGGLYMNTEAFF. The variable domain in full, with the rest retrieved from reference TRBV19 and TRBJ1-1, is DGGITQSPKYLFRKEGQNVTLSCEQNLNHDAMYWYRQDPGQGLRLIYYSQIVNDFQKGDIAEGYSVSREKKESFPLTVTSAQKNPTAFYLCASQTGGLYMNTEAFFGQGTRLTVV.

Notes on this clone: The junction and the germline gene differ at one end; a read error may be behind it. V gene TRBV7-9 combines with J gene TRBJ1-2, with D perhaps TRBD1 (5 bases). Germline V lookup: CDR1 SEHNR, CDR2 FQNEAQ (reference sequence). This CDR3 has 15 residues. The CDR3 spells CASSLARVASYGYTF. The CDR3 DNA sequence: TGTGCCAGCAGCTTAGCCAGGGTTGCGTCCTATGGGTACACCTTC.

This clone was picked up one time. The V call is TRBV7-2, the J call TRBJ1-2, with 9 bases that match TRBD1. This CDR3 has 14 amino acids. Looked up from germline, CDR1 is SGHTA and CDR2 is FQGNSA. The junction had 7 bases not matched to a gene; V was cut back by 6 bases and J by 5 bases. The CDR3 DNA sequence: TGTGCCAGCAGACTGGGACAGGGCTGGTATGGCTACACCTTC. Translation gives CASRLGQGWYGYTF.

The rearrangement links TRBV7-9 to TRBJ1-5, with 8 positions matching TRBD1. Germline-derived CDR1 and CDR2 are SEHNR and FQNEAQ (reference sequence). There are 15 residues in the CDR3. Trimming at V came to 7 bases and at J to 3 bases, leaving 8 bases not matched to a gene. CDR3 in amino acids: CASTSTGQVNQPQHF. For the CDR3, the DNA is TGTGCCAGCACCTCTACGGGACAGGTCAATCAGCCCCAGCATTTT.

This clone was picked up one time. This chain links TRBV3-1 (or the pseudogene TRBV3-2) with TRBJ1-1, with 9 bases aligning to TRBD1. Germline V gene lookup returns CDR1 LGHDT and CDR2 YNNKEL (reference sequence). With 2 bases clipped from V and 4 bases from J, the junction kept 8 bases outside the gene matches. CDR3 length: 16 amino acids. The CDR3 protein is CASSQRPGTGFTEAFF. The CDR3 DNA follows: TGTGCCAGCAGCCAACGTCCCGGGACAGGGTTCACTGAAGCTTTCTTT.

The chain uses TRBV11-3 and TRBJ2-1, with 8 positions matching TRBD1. The CDR3 has 15 residues. V shed 0 bases, J shed 8 bases, and the junction held 6 bases outside the gene matches. Germline V gene lookup returns CDR1 SGHNT and CDR2 YENEEA. As DNA, the CDR3 is TGTGCCAGCAGCTTAGATCGGACAGGGAGCGATGAGCAGTTCTTC. Translation: CASSLDRTGSDEQFF.

A single count supports this clone. The rearrangement joins TRBV5-1 to TRBJ1-6; tentative D call: TRBD1 (6 bases). The V gene's germline CDR1 is SGHRS and CDR2 YFSETQ. Trimming cost V 4 bases and J 4 bases, with 24 bases left between them. The CDR3 covers 19 residues. CDR3 DNA sequence: TGCGCCAGCAGCCCCCAAATACAGGGCGGGGGCACTTATAATTCACCCCTCCACTTT. Encoded protein: CASSPQIQGGGTYNSPLHF. Full variable domain (missing parts from reference TRBV5-1 and TRBJ1-6): KAGVTQTPRYLIKTRGQQVTLSCSPISGHRSVSWYQQTPGQGLQFLFEYFSETQRNKGNFPGRFSGRQFSNSRSEMNVSTLELGDSALYLCASSPQIQGGGTYNSPLHFGNGTRLTVT.

The rearrangement joins TRBV5-1 to TRBJ2-7; D not certain. The CDR3 totals 14 residues. Germline loops: CDR1 SGHRS, CDR2 YFSETQ. V was cut by 1 base and J by 0 bases, with 8 bases left in between. The CDR3 DNA reads as TGCGCCAGCAGCTTGTCGGCGGCCTCCTACGAGCAGTACTTC. Amino acid sequence: CASSLSAASYEQYF.

This clone was counted once. The chain combines TRBV6-2 or TRBV6-3 with TRBJ2-1, with 10 bases that match TRBD1. The CDR3 totals 15 residues. V gave up 5 bases and J gave up 7 bases; unmatched junction bases: 8. From germline, CDR1 is MNHEY and CDR2 SVGEGT. This CDR3 reads CASSRGDRGGNEQFF. For the CDR3, the DNA is TGTGCCAGCAGTAGGGGGGACAGGGGAGGGAATGAGCAGTTCTTC.

The chain is built from TRBV7-2 and TRBJ1-5; possible D gene TRBD1, 6 bases. Trimming pared 2 bases from V and 0 bases from J, leaving 8 bases between. The CDR3 is made up of 15 amino acids. Germline loops: CDR1 SGHTA, CDR2 FQGNSA. The CDR3 nucleotides are TGTGCCAGCAGCTTACGAGGGGGTAGCAATCAGCCCCAGCATTTT. Its protein is CASSLRGGSNQPQHF. Combining the CDR3 with reference TRBV7-2 and TRBJ1-5 gives the whole variable domain GAGVSQSPSNKVTEKGKDVELRCDPISGHTALYWYRQSLGQGLEFLIYFQGNSAPDKSGLPSDRFSAERTGGSVSTLTIQRTQQEDSAVYLCASSLRGGSNQPQHFGDGTRLSIL.

The rearrangement links TRBV18 to TRBJ1-1; D not certain. There are 13 residues in the CDR3. Germline V gives CDR1 KGHSH, CDR2 LQKENI. The V gene lost 6 bases and the J gene lost 4 bases, with 12 bases spanning the gap. DNA for the CDR3: TGTGCCAGCTCGCCAATTGGAGGCACTGAAGCTTTCTTT. Amino acid sequence: CASSPIGGTEAFF.

The chain links TRBV7-9 to TRBJ2-1; possibly TRBD1 for D (5 bases). Per germline, CDR1 SEHNR and CDR2 FQNEAQ (reference sequence). CDR3 size: 16 residues. Trimming pared 3 bases from V and 0 bases from J, leaving 12 bases between. The CDR3 loop reads CASSFRQSLSYNEQFF. The CDR3 nucleotides read TGTGCCAGCAGCTTCCGACAGAGCCTCTCCTACAATGAGCAGTTCTTC.

The chain carries TRBV11-3 and TRBJ2-3; D is possibly TRBD2 (5 bases). The germline V gene encodes CDR1 SGHNT and CDR2 YENEEA. V was cut by 4 bases and J by 5 bases, with 7 bases left in between. This CDR3 has 12 residues. CDR3 in amino acids: CASSSGGDTQYF. CDR3 bases: TGTGCCAGCAGCTCCGGAGGAGATACGCAGTATTTT.

V is TRBV18 and J is TRBJ1-1; maybe TRBD1 (6 bases). Trimming took off 6 bases at V and 3 bases at J, with 11 bases between the two ends. CDR3 length: 13 residues. The germline V gene encodes CDR1 KGHSH and CDR2 LQKENI. CDR3 sequence: CASSKGVDTEAFF. As DNA, the CDR3 is TGTGCCAGCTCTAAGGGGGTGGACACTGAAGCTTTCTTT.

V is TRBV6-1 and J is TRBJ2-5; 7 bases align to TRBD2. From germline, CDR1 is MNHNS and CDR2 SASEGT. The CDR3 totals 14 residues. V gave up 3 bases and J gave up 4 bases; unmatched junction bases: 5. CDR3 amino acids: CASSEGRGSETQYF. Written as DNA, the CDR3 is TGTGCCAGCAGTGAGGGGCGGGGGTCAGAGACCCAGTACTTC.

This clone has only one observation. The rearrangement joins TRBV30 to TRBJ1-2, with TRBD1 matching 7 bases. CDR1 and CDR2 from the germline V gene are GTSNPN and SVGIG (reference sequence). The ends lost 2 bases at V and 8 bases at J; junction bases unmatched: 8. This CDR3 has 13 amino acids. The CDR3 is CAWSRDRPRGYTF. In DNA, the CDR3 is TGTGCCTGGAGTAGGGACAGACCACGGGGCTACACCTTC.

CDR3 nucleotide sequence: TGTGCCATCAGCCAGGGTCGTGAGACCGGGGAGCTGTTTTTT. Amino acid sequence: CAISQGRETGELFF. V usage is TRBV10-3 and J usage is TRBJ2-2, with D possibly matching TRBD1 (5 bases). This CDR3 region has 14 residues. Germline V gives CDR1 ENHRY, CDR2 SYGVKD. The V gene lost 6 bases and the J gene lost 5 bases, with 13 bases spanning the gap.

The chain has TRBV2 and TRBJ2-3; the match to TRBD1 covers 10 bases. This CDR3 is built from 14 residues. The germline V gene has CDR1 SNHLY and CDR2 FYNNEI. V shed 8 bases and J 0 bases; nucleotides not matched to a gene: 2. DNA for the CDR3: TGTGCCAGCGGACAGGGGGTTAGCACAGATACGCAGTATTTT. This translates into CASGQGVSTDTQYF.

The chain links TRBV5-1 to TRBJ2-1; 10 bases match TRBD2. The CDR3 contains 15 residues. V shed 3 bases and J 5 bases; nucleotides not matched to a gene: 5. Germline assignment: CDR1 SGHRS and CDR2 YFSETQ. The CDR3 sequence: CASSYGTSEDNEQFF. CDR3 bases: TGCGCCAGCAGCTACGGGACTAGCGAGGACAATGAGCAGTTCTTC.

The J gene is TRBJ1-1, the V gene TRBV28; D not resolved. Looked up from germline, CDR1 is MDHEN and CDR2 is SYDVKM. This CDR3 spans 15 amino acids. Trimming removed 6 bases from V and 5 bases from J, with 19 bases in between. CDR3 nucleotide sequence: TGTGCCAGCAGACCCCCTTCGGGTGGAGGGACTGAAGCTTTCTTT. Protein sequence: CASRPPSGGGTEAFF.